This TCR beta chain was recorded in a study of blood T cell repertoires in COVID-19. The CDR3 runs 13 residues. Trimming removed 6 bases from V and 5 bases from J, with 15 bases in between. The V gene's germline CDR1 is SGHKS and CDR2 YYEKEE (reference sequence). Some clones are missing from TCRdb's copy, which holds only in-frame ones; the method was immunoSEQ multiplex PCR. The sample yields 100,000 to 150,000 clones, roughly four fifths seen once. V is TRBV5-5 and J is TRBJ2-7; possible D gene TRBD2, 7 bases. This receptor was taken from a man aged 40-55 years with acute COVID-19. The material sequenced was PBMCs or T cells enriched from blood (not recorded which). For the CDR3, the DNA is TGTGCCAGCACCGGTGGGGGGGGCAACGAGCAGTACTTC. Translation gives CASTGGGGNEQYF.